What follows describes a single T cell receptor beta chain. CDR3 size: 10 residues. Germline V gene data show CDR1 as MRHNA and CDR2 as SNTAGT. V dropped 8 bases and J dropped 9; count of bases not matched to a gene: 4. This specimen belongs to a study of CD8 T cells in Susac syndrome. Background on the study: Patients with Susac syndrome were therapy-naive, treated with corticosteroids, or treated with intravenous immunoglobulin alone when blood was collected.

Reverse transcription of roughly 0.45 to 1 ug RNA was performed with random hexamers. TCRdb used MiXCR to reprocess the immunoSEQ multiplex PCR reads, holding one entry per CDR3 protein. Seen here are about 180,000 distinct CDR3 sequences, 94% observed once, and the top ten hold 0.12%. Material for sequencing was CD4+ T cells from PBMCs. This TCR came from a human donor with Susac syndrome. The V gene is TRBV6-4, the J gene TRBJ2-7, with 7 bases aligning to TRBD2. CDR3 DNA: TGTGCCAGCGAAGGCGGGGGGCAGTACTTC. As protein: CASEGGGQYF.